These 10 T cell receptor beta chains were sequenced from one sample in a study of shared clonotypes between healthy human individuals. Generated by immunoSEQ multiplex PCR, the TCRdb table keeps only in-frame clones and is missing some. The sample carries 530,000 or so clones, roughly 85% recorded once. Input material: PBMCs. These receptors all come from a middle-aged woman in good health. Some clones in this sample may be carry-over from other donors' samples.

The chain employs TRBV6-1 and TRBJ1-5; D is unclear. V lost 2 bases and J lost 5, with 10 bases in between. The germline gives CDR1 MNHNS, CDR2 SASEGT. The CDR3 consists of 14 residues. The CDR3 nucleotides are TGTGCCAGCAGTGAATTAGGGCATTATCAGCCCCAGCATTTT. Amino acids: CASSELGHYQPQHF.

V is TRBV29-1 and J is TRBJ1-1; TRBD1 matches 8 bases. The CDR3 length is 13 residues. Germline CDR1 SQVTM, CDR2 ANQGSEA. With V trimmed by 3 bases and J by 8 bases, 8 bases remained unmatched. The CDR3 is CSVEVARTGEAFF. DNA for the CDR3: TGCAGCGTTGAGGTTGCGCGGACAGGGGAAGCTTTCTTT.

The J gene is TRBJ1-1, the V gene TRBV2; 8 bases align to TRBD1. CDR1 and CDR2 from the germline V gene are SNHLY and FYNNEI. The CDR3 spans 14 residues. V lost 6 bases to trimming and J lost 1 base; unmatched junction nucleotides: 4. The CDR3 sequence: CASRATGGNTEAFF. The CDR3 DNA sequence: TGTGCCAGCAGGGCAACAGGGGGGAACACTGAAGCTTTCTTT. The full variable domain, with the rest looked up from reference TRBV2 and TRBJ1-1, is EPEVTQTPSHQVTQMGQEVILRCVPISNHLYFYWYRQILGQKVEFLVSFYNNEISEKSEIFDDQFSVERPDGSNFTLKIRSTKLEDSAMYFCASRATGGNTEAFFGQGTRLTVV.

The rearrangement joins TRBV9 to TRBJ2-3, with 7 positions matching TRBD1. The CDR3 runs to 18 residues. Trimming removed 0 bases from V and 1 base from J; junction bases left unmatched: 11. CDR1 SGDLS and CDR2 YYNGEE come from the germline V gene. The CDR3 loop is CASSVVGQGVGGTDTQYF. The CDR3 region has the DNA TGTGCCAGCAGCGTAGTGGGGCAGGGGGTTGGCGGCACAGATACGCAGTATTTT.

This chain links TRBV7-3 with TRBJ2-3, with D perhaps matching TRBD2 (5 bases). Germline V CDR1 and CDR2: SGHTA, FQGTGA. The CDR3 covers 14 residues. V lost 5 bases, J lost 6 bases, and 15 bases lay in between. CDR3 sequence (DNA): TGTGCCAGCAGCGCCACTAGTTCGTCGGATACGCAGTATTTT. It codes for CASSATSSSDTQYF.

V usage is TRBV6-1 and J usage is TRBJ2-7, with D unclear. Germline lookup yields CDR1 MNHNS and CDR2 SASEGT. The CDR3 covers 13 residues. Trimming took off 2 bases at V and 5 bases at J, with 10 bases between the two ends. CDR3 DNA sequence: TGTGCCAGCAGTGAATTGGGATCCCACGAGCAGTACTTC. Protein product: CASSELGSHEQYF.

This clone was found a few times. The chain is built from TRBV28 and TRBJ1-4; no reliable D call. The CDR3 runs to 14 residues. Germline CDR1 is MDHEN and CDR2 is SYDVKM. V lost 2 bases, J lost 5 bases, and 9 bases lay in between. Written as DNA, the CDR3 is TGTGCCAGCAGTTTACAACATACCAATGAAAAACTGTTTTTT. It translates to CASSLQHTNEKLFF. The whole variable domain, filled in from reference TRBV28 and TRBJ1-4, reads DVKVTQSSRYLVKRTGEKVFLECVQDMDHENMFWYRQDPGLGLRLIYFSYDVKMKEKGDIPEGYSVSREKKERFSLILESASTNQTSMYLCASSLQHTNEKLFFGSGTQLSVL.

The chain joins TRBV28 to TRBJ2-7, with 11 bases aligning to TRBD2. The germline V gene has CDR1 MDHEN and CDR2 SYDVKM. The J segment lost 6 bases and the V segment lost 6 bases, leaving 7 bases of the junction unmatched. The CDR3 consists of 14 residues. This CDR3 reads CASSLTSGTLEQYF. CDR3 sequence (DNA): TGTGCCAGCAGCCTGACTAGCGGGACCCTCGAGCAGTACTTC.

For this clone: At one end, the junction sequence differs from germline, possibly due to a read error. The gene calls are TRBV7-9 and TRBJ1-1, with TRBD1 matching 10 bases. The CDR3 length is 18 residues. CDR1 and CDR2 (germline): SEHNR, FQNEAQ (reference sequence). This CDR3 reads CVSSLPPGQGGMNTEAFF. Written as DNA, the CDR3 is TGTGTCAGCAGCTTACCGCCAGGACAGGGGGGTATGAACACTGAAGCTTTCTTT.

The chain has TRBV6-5 and TRBJ2-2, with 9 bases fitting TRBD2. The CDR3 runs 13 residues. V lost 10 bases and J lost 6; bases outside the gene matches: 6. Germline V gene sequence: CDR1 MNHEY, CDR2 SVGAGI. The chain's CDR3 is CATLAGVAGELFF. Here the CDR3 DNA reads TGTGCCACCTTAGCGGGAGTAGCCGGGGAGCTGTTTTTT.